This TCR beta chain is drawn from a study of T cells after yellow fever vaccination. The CDR3 covers 16 residues. Germline V gene lookup returns CDR1 SEHNR and CDR2 FQNEAQ (reference sequence). With V trimmed by 5 bases and J by 9 bases, 17 bases remained unmatched. From the 5' RACE reads, TCRdb called clonotypes with MiXCR, one entry per CDR3 protein. In the table there are about 53,000 distinct CDR3 sequences, approximately 6.9% of which are singletons. The starting material was CD8+ T cells sorted from PBMCs, obtained on the day of the first yellow fever vaccination. This TCR came from a man aged 18 to 29 who received the YFV17D yellow fever vaccine. V is TRBV7-9 and J is TRBJ2-5; 8 bases are shared with TRBD2. CDR3: CASSPPRRGAPEAQYF. CDR3 sequence (DNA): TGTGCCAGCAGCCCCCCCCGGCGGGGGGCCCCCGAAGCCCAGTACTTC. Drawing the rest from reference TRBV7-9 and TRBJ2-5, the complete variable domain is DTGVSQNPRHKITKRGQNVTFRCDPISEHNRLYWYRQTLGQGPEFLTYFQNEAQLEKSRLLSDRFSAERPKGSFSTLEIQRTEQGDSAMYLCASSPPRRGAPEAQYFGPGTRLLVL.